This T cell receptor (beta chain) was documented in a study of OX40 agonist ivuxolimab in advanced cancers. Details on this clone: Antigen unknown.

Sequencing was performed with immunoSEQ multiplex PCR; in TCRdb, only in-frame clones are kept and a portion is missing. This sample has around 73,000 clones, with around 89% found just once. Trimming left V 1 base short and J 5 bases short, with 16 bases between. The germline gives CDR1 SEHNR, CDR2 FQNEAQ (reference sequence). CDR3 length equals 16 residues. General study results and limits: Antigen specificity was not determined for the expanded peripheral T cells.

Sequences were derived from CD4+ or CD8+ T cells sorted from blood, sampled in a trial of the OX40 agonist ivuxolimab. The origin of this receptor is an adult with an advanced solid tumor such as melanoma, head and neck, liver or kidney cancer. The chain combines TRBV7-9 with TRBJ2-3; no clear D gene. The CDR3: CASSLGKGSVRDTQYF. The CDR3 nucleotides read TGTGCCAGCAGCTTAGGAAAAGGGTCTGTTAGAGATACGCAGTATTTT.